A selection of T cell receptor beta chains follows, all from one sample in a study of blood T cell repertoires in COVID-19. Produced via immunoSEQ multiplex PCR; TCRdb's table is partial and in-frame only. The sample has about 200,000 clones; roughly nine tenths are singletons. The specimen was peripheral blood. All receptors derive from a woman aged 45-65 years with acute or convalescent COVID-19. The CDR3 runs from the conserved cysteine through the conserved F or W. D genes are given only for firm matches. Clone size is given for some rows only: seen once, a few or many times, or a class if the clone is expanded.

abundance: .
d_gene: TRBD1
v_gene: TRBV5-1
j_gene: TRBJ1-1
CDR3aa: CASSSGRGTGALNTEAFF
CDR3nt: TGCGCCAGCAGCTCCGGAAGGGGGACAGGGGCTTTGAACACTGAAGCTTTCTTT

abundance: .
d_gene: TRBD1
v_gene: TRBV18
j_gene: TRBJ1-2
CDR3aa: CASSPRDRVDGYTF
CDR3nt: TGTGCCAGCTCACCCCGGGACAGGGTTGACGGCTACACCTTC

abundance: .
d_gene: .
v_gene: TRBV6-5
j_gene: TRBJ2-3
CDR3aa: CASSLANTQYF
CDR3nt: TGTGCCAGCAGTCTAGCGAATACGCAGTATTTT

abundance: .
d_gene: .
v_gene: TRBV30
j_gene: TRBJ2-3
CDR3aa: CAHMYHGGPTDTQYF
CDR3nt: TGTGCCCATATGTACCATGGCGGTCCTACAGATACGCAGTATTTT

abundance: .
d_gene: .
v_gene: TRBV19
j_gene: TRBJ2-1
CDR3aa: CASSIGVNEQFF
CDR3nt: TGTGCCAGTAGTATTGGAGTCAATGAGCAGTTCTTC

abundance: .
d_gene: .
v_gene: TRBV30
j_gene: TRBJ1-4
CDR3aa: CAWNGGLNEKLFF
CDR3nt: TGTGCCTGGAATGGGGGACTTAATGAAAAACTGTTTTTT

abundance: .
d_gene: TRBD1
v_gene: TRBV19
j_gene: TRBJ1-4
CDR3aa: CASRALTGGGEKLFF
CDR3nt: TGTGCCAGCCGGGCCCTTACAGGGGGCGGTGAAAAACTGTTTTTT

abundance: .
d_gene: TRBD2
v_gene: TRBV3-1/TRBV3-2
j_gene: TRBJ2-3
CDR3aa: CASSQRTSGTPTDTQYF
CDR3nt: TGTGCCAGCAGCCAGAGGACTAGCGGGACACCCACAGATACGCAGTATTTT

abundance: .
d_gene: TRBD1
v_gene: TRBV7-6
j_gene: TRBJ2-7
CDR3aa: CASSLKDRTGGHEQYF
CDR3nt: TGTGCCAGCAGCTTAAAAGACCGGACAGGGGGCCACGAGCAGTACTTC

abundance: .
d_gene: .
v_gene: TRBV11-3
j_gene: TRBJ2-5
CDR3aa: CASSLGHNQETQYF
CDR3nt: TGTGCCAGCAGCTTAGGGCACAACCAAGAGACCCAGTACTTC

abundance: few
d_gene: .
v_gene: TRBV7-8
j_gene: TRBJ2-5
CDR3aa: CASSSGSLKETQYF
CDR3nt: TGTGCCAGCAGCTCCGGGTCCCTCAAAGAGACCCAGTACTTC

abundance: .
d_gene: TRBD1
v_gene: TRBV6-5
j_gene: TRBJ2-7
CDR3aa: CASSYSRTGGEYEQYF
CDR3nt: TGTGCCAGCAGTTATTCCCGGACAGGGGGCGAATACGAGCAGTACTTC

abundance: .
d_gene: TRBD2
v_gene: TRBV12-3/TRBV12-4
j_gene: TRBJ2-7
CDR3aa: CASSSGGHYEQYF
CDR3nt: TGTGCCAGCAGTTCGGGAGGTCACTACGAGCAGTACTTC

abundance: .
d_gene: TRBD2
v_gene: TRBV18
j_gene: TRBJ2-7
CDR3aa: CASSLSGGTTYEQYF
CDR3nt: TGTGCCAGCTCCCTTAGCGGGGGCACCACCTACGAGCAGTACTTC

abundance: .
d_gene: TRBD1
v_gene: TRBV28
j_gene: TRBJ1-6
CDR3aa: CASSSPGTGASPLHF
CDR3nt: TGTGCCAGCAGTAGCCCCGGGACAGGTGCCTCACCCCTCCACTTT

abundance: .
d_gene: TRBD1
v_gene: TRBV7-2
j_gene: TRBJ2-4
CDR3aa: CASSFGQGTNNIQYF
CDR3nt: TGTGCCAGCAGCTTCGGACAGGGAACGAATAACATTCAGTACTTC

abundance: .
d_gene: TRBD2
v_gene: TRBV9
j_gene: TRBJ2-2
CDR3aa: CASSVVLGGAGELFF
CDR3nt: TGTGCCAGCAGCGTAGTTCTGGGAGGGGCCGGGGAGCTGTTTTTT

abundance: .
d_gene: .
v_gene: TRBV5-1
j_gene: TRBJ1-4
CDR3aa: CASSDNGTPNEKLFF
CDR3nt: TGCGCCAGCAGCGACAATGGGACACCTAATGAAAAACTGTTTTTT

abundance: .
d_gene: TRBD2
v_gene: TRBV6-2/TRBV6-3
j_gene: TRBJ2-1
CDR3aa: CASSYFLAGGSYNEQFF
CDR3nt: TGTGCCAGCAGTTACTTTCTGGCGGGGGGCTCCTACAATGAGCAGTTCTTC

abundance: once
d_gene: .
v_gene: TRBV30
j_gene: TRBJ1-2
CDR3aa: CAWSPVSGNGYTF
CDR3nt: TGTGCCTGGAGTCCTGTGAGCGGCAATGGCTACACCTTC

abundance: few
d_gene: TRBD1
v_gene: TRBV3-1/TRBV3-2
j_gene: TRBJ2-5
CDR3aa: CASSPISTGETQYF
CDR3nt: TGTGCCAGCAGCCCGATTTCGACAGGGGAGACCCAGTACTTC

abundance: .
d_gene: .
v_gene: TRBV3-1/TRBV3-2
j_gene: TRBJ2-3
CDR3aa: CASSPSPDTQYF
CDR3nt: TGTGCCAGCAGCCCATCCCCAGATACGCAGTATTTT

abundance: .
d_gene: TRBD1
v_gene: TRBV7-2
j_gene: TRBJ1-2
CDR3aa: CASSPRGKTGGYTF
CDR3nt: TGTGCCAGCAGCCCCAGGGGGAAAACGGGGGGCTACACCTTC

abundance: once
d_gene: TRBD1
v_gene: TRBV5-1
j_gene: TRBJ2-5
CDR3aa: CASSPDRVGETQYF
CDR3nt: TGCGCCAGCAGCCCCGACAGGGTAGGGGAGACCCAGTACTTC

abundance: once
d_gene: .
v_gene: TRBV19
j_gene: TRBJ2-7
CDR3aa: CASSNRPDYEQYF
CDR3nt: TGTGCCAGTAGTAATCGCCCAGACTACGAGCAGTACTTC

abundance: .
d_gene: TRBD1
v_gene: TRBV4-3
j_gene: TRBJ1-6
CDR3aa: CASSHPRTGADNSPLHF
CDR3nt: TGCGCCAGCAGCCACCCTAGGACAGGGGCCGATAATTCACCCCTCCACTTT

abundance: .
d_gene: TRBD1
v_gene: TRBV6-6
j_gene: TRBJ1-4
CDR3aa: CASSYAGQSNEKLFF
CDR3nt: TGTGCCAGCAGTTACGCGGGACAGTCTAATGAAAAACTGTTTTTT

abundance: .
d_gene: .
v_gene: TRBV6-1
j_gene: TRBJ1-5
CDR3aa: CASSENIEREPQHF
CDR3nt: TGTGCCAGCAGTGAAAATATCGAGAGAGAGCCCCAGCATTTT

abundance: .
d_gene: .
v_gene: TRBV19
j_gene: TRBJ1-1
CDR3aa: CASRGQFGEAFF
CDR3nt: TGTGCCAGTAGAGGACAGTTCGGTGAAGCTTTCTTT

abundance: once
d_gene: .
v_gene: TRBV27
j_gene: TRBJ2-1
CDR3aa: CASSFQGNYNEQFF
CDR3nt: TGTGCCAGCAGTTTCCAGGGGAACTACAATGAGCAGTTCTTC

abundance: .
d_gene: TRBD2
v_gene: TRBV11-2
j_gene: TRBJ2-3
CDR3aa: CASSLGLAGGLGTDTQYF
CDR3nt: TGTGCCAGCAGCTTAGGGTTAGCGGGAGGACTCGGCACAGATACGCAGTATTTT

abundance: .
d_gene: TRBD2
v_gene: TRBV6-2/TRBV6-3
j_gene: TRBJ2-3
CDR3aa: CASSFFSGGGLLAGPTDTQYF
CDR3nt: TGTGCCAGCAGCTTCTTCTCTGGCGGGGGTCTGCTAGCGGGGCCCACAGATACGCAGTATTTT

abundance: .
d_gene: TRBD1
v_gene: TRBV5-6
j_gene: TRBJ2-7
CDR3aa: CASSFGQASEQYF
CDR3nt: TGTGCCAGCAGCTTCGGACAGGCCTCCGAGCAGTACTTC

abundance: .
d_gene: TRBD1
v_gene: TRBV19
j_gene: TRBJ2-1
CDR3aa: CASSIPQGAVDEQFF
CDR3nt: TGTGCCAGTAGTATTCCCCAGGGGGCCGTCGATGAGCAGTTCTTC

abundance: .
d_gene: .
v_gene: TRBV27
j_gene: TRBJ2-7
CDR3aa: CASSPGSSYEQYF
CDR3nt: TGTGCCAGCAGTCCAGGGTCGTCCTACGAGCAGTACTTC

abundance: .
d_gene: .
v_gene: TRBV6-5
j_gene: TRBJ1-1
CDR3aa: CASSYSSKNTEAFF
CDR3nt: TGTGCCAGCAGTTACTCGAGTAAGAACACTGAAGCTTTCTTT

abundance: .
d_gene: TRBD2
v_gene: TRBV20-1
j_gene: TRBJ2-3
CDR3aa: CSASILAGGDTQYF
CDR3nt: TGCAGTGCTAGTATACTAGCGGGAGGAGATACGCAGTATTTT

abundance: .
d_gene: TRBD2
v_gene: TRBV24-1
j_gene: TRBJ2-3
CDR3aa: CATSDPSGGATDTQYF
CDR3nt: TGTGCCACCAGTGATCCCAGCGGGGGGGCCACAGATACGCAGTATTTT

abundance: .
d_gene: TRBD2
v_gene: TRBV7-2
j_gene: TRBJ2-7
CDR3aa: CASSLVGGGDREQYF
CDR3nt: TGTGCCAGCAGCTTAGTGGGGGGAGGGGATCGCGAGCAGTACTTC

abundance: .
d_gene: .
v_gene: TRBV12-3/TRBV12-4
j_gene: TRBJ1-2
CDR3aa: CASSLGAGHGYTF
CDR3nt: TGTGCCAGCAGTTTAGGGGCTGGACACGGCTACACCTTC

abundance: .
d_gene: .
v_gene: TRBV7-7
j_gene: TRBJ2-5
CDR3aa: CASSYRLQGPQETQYF
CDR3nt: TGTGCCAGCAGCTATCGTCTACAGGGACCACAAGAGACCCAGTACTTC

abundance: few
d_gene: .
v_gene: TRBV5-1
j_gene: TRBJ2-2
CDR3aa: CASSLAGVQGGAGELFF
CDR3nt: TGCGCCAGCAGCTTGGCCGGCGTGCAGGGTGGGGCCGGGGAGCTGTTTTTT

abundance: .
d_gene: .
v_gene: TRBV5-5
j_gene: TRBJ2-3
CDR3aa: CASSTGQGMGDTQYF
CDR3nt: TGTGCCAGCAGCACTGGCCAGGGGATGGGAGATACGCAGTATTTT

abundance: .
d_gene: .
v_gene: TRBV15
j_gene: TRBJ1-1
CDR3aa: CATSTFGTEAFF
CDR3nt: TGTGCCACCAGCACTTTCGGTACTGAAGCTTTCTTT

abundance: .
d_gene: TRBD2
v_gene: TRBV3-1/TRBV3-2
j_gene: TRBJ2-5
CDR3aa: CASSQDFLSGLAYETQYF
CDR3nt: TGTGCCAGCAGCCAAGATTTCCTCTCGGGACTAGCCTACGAGACCCAGTACTTC

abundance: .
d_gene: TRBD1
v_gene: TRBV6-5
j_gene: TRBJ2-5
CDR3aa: CAGRATGGWETQYF
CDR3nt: TGTGCCGGCAGAGCGACAGGGGGCTGGGAGACCCAGTACTTC

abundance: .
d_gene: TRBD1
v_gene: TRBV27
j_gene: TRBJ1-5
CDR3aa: CASSSFRQGIGQPQHF
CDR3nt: TGTGCCAGCAGTTCTTTTCGACAGGGAATAGGACAGCCCCAGCATTTT